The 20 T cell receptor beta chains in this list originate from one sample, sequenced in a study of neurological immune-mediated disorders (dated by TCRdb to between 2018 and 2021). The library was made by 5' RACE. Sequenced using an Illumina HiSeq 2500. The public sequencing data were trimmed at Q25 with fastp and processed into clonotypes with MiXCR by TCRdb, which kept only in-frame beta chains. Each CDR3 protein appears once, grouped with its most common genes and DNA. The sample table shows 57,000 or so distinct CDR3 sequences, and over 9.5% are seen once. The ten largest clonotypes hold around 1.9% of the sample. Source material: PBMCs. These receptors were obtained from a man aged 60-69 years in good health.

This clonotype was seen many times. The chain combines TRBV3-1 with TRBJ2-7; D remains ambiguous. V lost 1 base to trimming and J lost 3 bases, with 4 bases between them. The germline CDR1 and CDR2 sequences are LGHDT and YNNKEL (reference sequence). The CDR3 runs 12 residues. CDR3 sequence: CASSQVDYEQYF. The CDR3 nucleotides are TGTGCCAGCAGCCAAGTGGACTACGAGCAGTACTTC.

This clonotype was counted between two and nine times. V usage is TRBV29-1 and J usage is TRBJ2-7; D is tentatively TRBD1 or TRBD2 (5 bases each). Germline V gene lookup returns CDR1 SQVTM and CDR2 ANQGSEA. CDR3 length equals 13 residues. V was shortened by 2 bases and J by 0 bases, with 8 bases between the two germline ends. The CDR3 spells CSVERDGSYEQYF. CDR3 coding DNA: TGCAGCGTTGAAAGGGACGGCTCCTACGAGCAGTACTTC.

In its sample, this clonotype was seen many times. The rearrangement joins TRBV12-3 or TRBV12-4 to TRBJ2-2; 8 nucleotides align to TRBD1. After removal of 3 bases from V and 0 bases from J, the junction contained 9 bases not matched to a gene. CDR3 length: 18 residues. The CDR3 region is CASSFVSGQATNTGELFF. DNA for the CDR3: TGTGCCAGCAGTTTTGTCTCGGGACAGGCTACGAACACCGGGGAGCTGTTTTTT.

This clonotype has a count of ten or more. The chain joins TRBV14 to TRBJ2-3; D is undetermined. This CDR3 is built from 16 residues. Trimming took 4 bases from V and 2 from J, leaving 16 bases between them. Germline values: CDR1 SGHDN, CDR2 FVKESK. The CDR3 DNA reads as TGTGCCAGCAGCCCACTGGATTTCCGTGACACAGATACGCAGTATTTT. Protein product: CASSPLDFRDTDTQYF.

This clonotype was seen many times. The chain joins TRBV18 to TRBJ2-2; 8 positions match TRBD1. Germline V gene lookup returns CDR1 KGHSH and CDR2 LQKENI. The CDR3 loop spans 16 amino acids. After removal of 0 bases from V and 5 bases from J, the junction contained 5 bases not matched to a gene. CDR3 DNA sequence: TGTGCCAGCTCACCACCGGCACAGGGGGAAACCGGGGAGCTGTTTTTT. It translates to CASSPPAQGETGELFF.

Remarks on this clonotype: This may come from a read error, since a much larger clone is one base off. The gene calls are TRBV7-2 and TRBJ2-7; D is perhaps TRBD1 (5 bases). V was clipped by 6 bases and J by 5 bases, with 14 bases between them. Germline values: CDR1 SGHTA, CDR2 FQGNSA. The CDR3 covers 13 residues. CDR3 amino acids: CASSTRATNEQYF. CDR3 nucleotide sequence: TGTGCCAGCAGTACCAGGGCCACCAACGAGCAGTACTTC.

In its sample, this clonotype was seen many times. The CDR3 region is CASSTITGTGVNIQYF. The CDR3 DNA reads TGTGCCAGCAGTACTATAACCGGGACAGGGGTAAACATTCAGTACTTC. V gene TRBV28 combines with J gene TRBJ2-4; 10 bases align to TRBD1. The CDR3 covers 16 residues. CDR1 is MDHEN, CDR2 SYDVKM, per germline. V was clipped by 5 bases and J by 6 bases; unmatched bases: 10.

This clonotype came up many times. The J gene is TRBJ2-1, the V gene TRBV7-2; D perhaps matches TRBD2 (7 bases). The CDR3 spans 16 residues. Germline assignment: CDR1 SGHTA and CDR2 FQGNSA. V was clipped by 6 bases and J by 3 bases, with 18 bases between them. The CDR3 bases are TGTGCCAGCAGTTCAAAGGGGGGGCGTCTCTACAATGAGCAGTTCTTC. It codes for CASSSKGGRLYNEQFF. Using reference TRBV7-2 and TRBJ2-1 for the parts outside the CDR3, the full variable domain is GAGVSQSPSNKVTEKGKDVELRCDPISGHTALYWYRQSLGQGLEFLIYFQGNSAPDKSGLPSDRFSAERTGGSVSTLTIQRTQQEDSAVYLCASSSKGGRLYNEQFFGPGTRLTVL.

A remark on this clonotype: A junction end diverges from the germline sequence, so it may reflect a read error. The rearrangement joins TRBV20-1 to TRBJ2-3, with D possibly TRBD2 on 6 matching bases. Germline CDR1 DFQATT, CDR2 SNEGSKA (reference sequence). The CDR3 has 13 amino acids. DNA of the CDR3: TGCAGTGCTATAGTGAGGAGGGCAGATACGAAGTATTTT. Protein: CSAIVRRADTKYF.

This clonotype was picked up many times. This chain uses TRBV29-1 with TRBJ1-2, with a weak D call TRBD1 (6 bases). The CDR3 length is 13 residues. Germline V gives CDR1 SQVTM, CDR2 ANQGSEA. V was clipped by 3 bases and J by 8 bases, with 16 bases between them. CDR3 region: CSVESGGRDGYTF. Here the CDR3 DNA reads TGCAGCGTTGAGTCGGGGGGGCGCGACGGCTACACCTTC. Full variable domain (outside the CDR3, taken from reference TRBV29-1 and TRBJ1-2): SAVISQKPSRDICQRGTSLTIQCQVDSQVTMMFWYRQQPGQSLTLIATANQGSEATYESGFVIDKFPISRPNLTFSTLTVSNMSPEDSSIYLCSVESGGRDGYTFGSGTRLTVV.

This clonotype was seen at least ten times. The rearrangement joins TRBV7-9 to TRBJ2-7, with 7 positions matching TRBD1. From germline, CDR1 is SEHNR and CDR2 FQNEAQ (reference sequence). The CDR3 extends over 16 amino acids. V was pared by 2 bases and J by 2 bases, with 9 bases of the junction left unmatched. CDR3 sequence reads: CASSLSTGTATYEQYF. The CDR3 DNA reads TGTGCCAGCAGCTTATCTACCGGGACAGCCACCTACGAGCAGTACTTC.

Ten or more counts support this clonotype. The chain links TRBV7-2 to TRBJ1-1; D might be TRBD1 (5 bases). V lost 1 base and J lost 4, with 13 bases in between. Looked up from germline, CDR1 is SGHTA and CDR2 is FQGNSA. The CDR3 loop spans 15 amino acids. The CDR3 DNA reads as TGTGCCAGCAGCTTAGTTGGGGACGGTGCCACTGAAGCTTTCTTT. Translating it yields CASSLVGDGATEAFF.

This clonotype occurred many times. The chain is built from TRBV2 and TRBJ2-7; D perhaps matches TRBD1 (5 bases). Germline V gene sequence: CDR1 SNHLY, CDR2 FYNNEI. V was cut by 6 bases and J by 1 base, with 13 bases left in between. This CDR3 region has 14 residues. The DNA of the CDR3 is TGTGCCAGCAGGGGAACAGGCGAATCCTACGAGCAGTACTTC. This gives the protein CASRGTGESYEQYF.

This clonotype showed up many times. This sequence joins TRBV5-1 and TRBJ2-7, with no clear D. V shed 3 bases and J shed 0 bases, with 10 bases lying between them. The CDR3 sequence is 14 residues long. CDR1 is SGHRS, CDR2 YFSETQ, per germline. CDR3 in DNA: TGCGCCAGCAGCTCCGGACGTATCTCCTACGAGCAGTACTTC. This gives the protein CASSSGRISYEQYF.

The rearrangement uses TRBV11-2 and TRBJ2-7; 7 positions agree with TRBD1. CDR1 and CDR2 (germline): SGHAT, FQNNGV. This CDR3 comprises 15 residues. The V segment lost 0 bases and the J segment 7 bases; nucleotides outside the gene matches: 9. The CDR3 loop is CASSLERQGVGEQYF. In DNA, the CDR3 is TGTGCCAGCAGCTTAGAACGACAGGGTGTGGGGGAGCAGTACTTC.

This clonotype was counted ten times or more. The CDR3: CASSLEWGNSPLHF. The CDR3 coding sequence is TGCGCCAGCAGCTTGGAGTGGGGGAATTCACCCCTCCACTTT. J is TRBJ1-6 and V is TRBV5-1, with a tentative D call TRBD1 (5 bases). Germline CDR1 SGHRS, CDR2 YFSETQ. The V and J ends lost 0 bases and 7 bases respectively, with 8 bases between them. The CDR3 runs to 14 residues.

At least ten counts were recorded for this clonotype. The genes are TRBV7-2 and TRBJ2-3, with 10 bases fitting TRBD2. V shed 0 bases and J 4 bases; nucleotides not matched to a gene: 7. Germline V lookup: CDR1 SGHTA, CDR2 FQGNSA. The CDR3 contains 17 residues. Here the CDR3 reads CASSLAKRGGRADTQYF. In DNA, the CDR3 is TGTGCCAGCAGCTTAGCTAAGCGGGGGGGCCGGGCAGATACGCAGTATTTT.

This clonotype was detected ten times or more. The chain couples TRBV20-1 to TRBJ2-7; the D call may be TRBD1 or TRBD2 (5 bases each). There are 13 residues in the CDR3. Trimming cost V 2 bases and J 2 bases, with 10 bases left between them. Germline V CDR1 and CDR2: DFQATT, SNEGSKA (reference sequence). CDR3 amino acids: CSARKLGAYEQYF. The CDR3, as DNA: TGCAGTGCTAGAAAACTAGGGGCCTACGAGCAGTACTTC.

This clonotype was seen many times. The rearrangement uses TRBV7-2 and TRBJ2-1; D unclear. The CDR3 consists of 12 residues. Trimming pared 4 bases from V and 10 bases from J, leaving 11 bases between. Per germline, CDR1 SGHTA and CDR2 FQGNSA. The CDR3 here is CASSSSWEEQFF. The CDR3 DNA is TGTGCCAGCAGCTCGTCTTGGGAAGAGCAGTTCTTC. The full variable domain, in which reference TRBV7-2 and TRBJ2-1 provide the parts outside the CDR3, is GAGVSQSPSNKVTEKGKDVELRCDPISGHTALYWYRQSLGQGLEFLIYFQGNSAPDKSGLPSDRFSAERTGGSVSTLTIQRTQQEDSAVYLCASSSSWEEQFFGPGTRLTVL.

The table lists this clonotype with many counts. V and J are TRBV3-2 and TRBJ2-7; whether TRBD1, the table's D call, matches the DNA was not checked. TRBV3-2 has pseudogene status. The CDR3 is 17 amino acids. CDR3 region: CASSQPPGQGHSYEQYF. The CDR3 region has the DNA TGTGCCAGCAGCCAACCCCCCGGACAGGGTCACTCCTACGAGCAGTACTTC.